Listed below are T cell receptor beta chains from one sample, sequenced in a study of identical twins. TCRdb reanalysed the 5' RACE reads using MiXCR and keeps one entry per CDR3 protein. The sample has around 570,000 distinct CDR3 sequences; more than 9% are singletons. A further study also used this sample, focusing on yellow fever vaccine responses in identical twins.

The specimen sequenced was PBMCs. Receptors were obtained from a woman aged 18-29 years in good health. Both conserved end residues are part of each CDR3. D genes are given only for firm matches. Clone size is given for some rows only: seen once, a few or many times, or a class if the clone is expanded.

>TRBV11-1|few|TRBJ1-1|TRBD1
TGTGCCAGCAGGGGGACAGTGGAGGTCCCTGAAGCTTTCTTT
CASRGTVEVPEAFF
>TRBV4-3|.|TRBJ2-1|.
TGCGCCAGCAGCCAAGATGACCGGGGTAGCTCCTACAATGAGCAGTTCTTC
CASSQDDRGSSYNEQFF
>TRBV6-1|few|TRBJ1-2|.
TGTGCCAGCAGGGCTCGTGAAGAGGGTAAAGGCTACACCTTC
CASRAREEGKGYTF
>TRBV6-5|many|TRBJ2-3|TRBD1
TGTGCCAGCAGTTACGGACAGGGCTCAGATACGCAGTATTTT
CASSYGQGSDTQYF
>TRBV25-1|many|TRBJ1-1|.
TGTGCCAGCAGTTTAGGAGCGGGGCTTATGAACACTGAAGCTTTCTTT
CASSLGAGLMNTEAFF
>TRBV15|.|TRBJ2-2|TRBD1
TGTGCCACTACTGAGGGGGCCATTACCGGGGAGCTGTTTTTT
CATTEGAITGELFF
>TRBV24-1|few|TRBJ2-1|.
TGTGCCACCAGTGAGGGGGGGGCTAGCGTAGCAAGGCAGTTCTTC
CATSEGGASVARQFF
>TRBV20-1|few|TRBJ2-2|TRBD2
TGCAGTGCTATCCCCACCCCACCTAGCGGGCTGTACACCGGGGAGCTGTTTTTT
CSAIPTPPSGLYTGELFF
>TRBV27|.|TRBJ2-5|TRBD1
TGTGCCAGCAGTTCACAGGGGCAGACCCAGTACTTC
CASSSQGQTQYF
>TRBV5-1|.|TRBJ2-7|TRBD2
TGCGCCAGCAGCTTCCAAACGGGAGGAGGTTACGAGCAGTACTTC
CASSFQTGGGYEQYF
>TRBV2|.|TRBJ2-3|.
TGTGCCAGCAGTGAATTGGGGTTGGGGACAACAAGAGGCACAGATACGCAGTATTTT
CASSELGLGTTRGTDTQYF
>TRBV7-2|few|TRBJ2-7|.
TGTGCCAGCAGCGCGACTAGATCAAACCTCTACGAGCAGTACTTC
CASSATRSNLYEQYF
>TRBV12-3/TRBV12-4|many|TRBJ1-6|.
TGTGCCAGCAGTTTCCATAATTCACCCCTCCACTTT
CASSFHNSPLHF
>TRBV20-1|.|TRBJ2-7|.
TGCAGTGGGCTGGCGGTCTTGAACGGGGACTCCTACGAGCAGTACTTC
CSGLAVLNGDSYEQYF
>TRBV28|few|TRBJ2-1|.
TGTGCCAGCAGCAGACTCGGCAGGCAGTTCTTC
CASSRLGRQFF
>TRBV5-1|many|TRBJ2-3|.
TGCGCCAGCAGCTTGGGGGGGACCGGCGGAGATACGCAGTATTTT
CASSLGGTGGDTQYF
>TRBV30|few|TRBJ1-1|.
TGTGCCTGGAGCCATTCCCTAGGGGCTTTCTTT
CAWSHSLGAFF
>TRBV20-1|.|TRBJ2-7|TRBD2
TGCAGTGCTAGCGGGAGGGCCACTCATTTTTACGAGCAGTACTTC
CSASGRATHFYEQYF
>TRBV15|few|TRBJ2-5|.
TGTGCCACCAGCAGAGACCCTCCCCCGGGGATCCGAGAGACCCAGTACTTC
CATSRDPPPGIRETQYF
>TRBV6-2/TRBV6-3|.|TRBJ2-2|.
TGTGCCAGCAGTTACCGGAGGCTCCCATGGGGCACCGGGGAGCTGTTTTTT
CASSYRRLPWGTGELFF
>TRBV6-5|few|TRBJ1-6|TRBD1
TGTGCCAGCAGTTACCAACAGGGGAGCTCCTATAATTCACCCCTCCACTTT
CASSYQQGSSYNSPLHF
>TRBV29-1|.|TRBJ2-7|.
TGCAGCGTTGAAGGGGCAGGGGGACTCCCCTACGAGCAGTACTTC
CSVEGAGGLPYEQYF
>TRBV7-2|.|TRBJ2-1|.
TGTGCCAGCAGCTGGGTAGCGCACTCCTCCTACAATGAGCAGTTCTTC
CASSWVAHSSYNEQFF
>TRBV19|.|TRBJ2-2|.
TGTGCCAGTACAACAGGAGGACCGAACACCGGGGAGCTGTTTTTT
CASTTGGPNTGELFF
>TRBV20-1|.|TRBJ2-7|TRBD1
TGCAGTACCGAAAGAACGACAGGGAAAGCCTACGAGCAGTACTTC
CSTERTTGKAYEQYF
>TRBV15|few|TRBJ2-1|.
TGTGCCACCAGCAGAGATCTCGGCTACAATGAGCAGTTCTTC
CATSRDLGYNEQFF
>TRBV12-3/TRBV12-4|few|TRBJ2-3|TRBD1
TGTGCCAGCAGCCCGAGACAGGGATCTAGCACAGATACGCAGTATTTT
CASSPRQGSSTDTQYF
>TRBV6-1|.|TRBJ1-2|TRBD1
TGTGCCAGCAGTCGGACAGGGGTAGGCTATGGCTACACCTTC
CASSRTGVGYGYTF
>TRBV7-9|.|TRBJ2-1|.
TGTGCCAGCACCCCCAGGGCTCCGGGACTCTCCTACAATGAGCAGTTCTTC
CASTPRAPGLSYNEQFF
>TRBV28|many|TRBJ1-1|.
TGTGCCAGCAGTTTCAGAGGGGTAGGGGGTTTCTTT
CASSFRGVGGFF
>TRBV3-1|few|TRBJ2-7|.
TGTGCCAGCAGCCAAGACCTAGCTTCCGAGCAGTACTTC
CASSQDLASEQYF
>TRBV7-9|few|TRBJ2-3|TRBD2
TGTGCCAGCAGCCTACCAGGACTAGGAGGCATCACAGATACGCAGTATTTT
CASSLPGLGGITDTQYF
>TRBV29-1|.|TRBJ2-7|.
TGCAGCGTTTTATGGGGCCACGAGCAGTACTTC
CSVLWGHEQYF
>TRBV28|many|TRBJ1-2|.
TGTGCCAGCAGTGTCCAGGGTAGAGAGGACTATGGCTACACCTTC
CASSVQGREDYGYTF
>TRBV29-1|few|TRBJ2-2|TRBD2
TGCAGCGCCTTAGCGGGGTCGAACACCGGGGAGCTGTTTTTT
CSALAGSNTGELFF
>TRBV7-2|.|TRBJ2-3|TRBD2
TGTGCCAGCAGCTTAGTGGGGGGCGGGAGGGGAATAGATACGCAGTATTTT
CASSLVGGGRGIDTQYF
>TRBV20-1|few|TRBJ2-1|.
TGCAGTGCTAGATCGGGCCGGACTACCGATGAGCAGTTCTTC
CSARSGRTTDEQFF
>TRBV7-2|.|TRBJ2-5|.
TGTGCCAGCAGCTTACCCTCCGAGCGGGAGACCCAGTACTTC
CASSLPSERETQYF
>TRBV15|.|TRBJ2-7|TRBD1
TGTTCCACCAGCAGAGAGGGAGGACCGTGGACAGGGGGTTCCTACGAGCAGTACTTC
CSTSREGGPWTGGSYEQYF
>TRBV10-1|few|TRBJ2-3|.
TGCGCCAGCAGTGACGGGTCTTCCAACTTTGGCACAGATACGCAGTATTTT
CASSDGSSNFGTDTQYF
>TRBV9|once|TRBJ2-2|TRBD1
TGTGCCAGCAGCTCCCGGACAGGGCGAAGGGCCGGGGAGCTGTTTTTT
CASSSRTGRRAGELFF
>TRBV11-2|.|TRBJ2-1|TRBD2
TGTGCCAGCAGCTTGGACGGACTAGCGGGGAACAATGAGCAGTTCTTC
CASSLDGLAGNNEQFF
>TRBV20-1|.|TRBJ2-5|.
TGCAGTGCAGGGACTTTTCAAGAGACCCAGTACTTC
CSAGTFQETQYF
>TRBV5-4|.|TRBJ2-2|.
TGTGCCAGCAGCTTGGAACAGTCGACCATCGGAACCCGGCCCGGGGAGCTGTTTTTT
CASSLEQSTIGTRPGELFF
>TRBV9|few|TRBJ2-2|.
TGTGCCAGCAGCGTACGTTCGGGGGCCAACACCGGGGAGCTGTTTTTT
CASSVRSGANTGELFF
>TRBV6-2/TRBV6-3|once|TRBJ2-7|.
TGTGCCAGCAGTCATCACCCGGTGGTGGGTGAGTACGAGCAGTACTTC
CASSHHPVVGEYEQYF
>TRBV7-2|.|TRBJ2-7|TRBD2
TGTGCCAGCAGCCCCACGCTAGCGGTCTACGAGCAGTACTTC
CASSPTLAVYEQYF
>TRBV5-1|.|TRBJ2-1|TRBD2
TGCGCCAGCAGCTTGTCTTCAGCGGGAGGGCCGGACAATGAGCAGTTCTTC
CASSLSSAGGPDNEQFF
>TRBV29-1|.|TRBJ2-5|.
TGCAGCGTTGAAGATCTAGAGACCCAGTACTTC
CSVEDLETQYF
>TRBV20-1|many|TRBJ2-4|TRBD2
TGCAGTGCTGACTGGGAGGGCGCGAAGTACTTC
CSADWEGAKYF
>TRBV29-1|few|TRBJ1-1|TRBD1
TGCAGCGCCCGGACAGGGTGGGGGAACACTGAAGCTTTCTTT
CSARTGWGNTEAFF
>TRBV28|many|TRBJ2-5|TRBD1
TGTGCCAGCAGTTTGGGGACAGGGGGAATAACACAAGAGACCCAGTACTTC
CASSLGTGGITQETQYF
>TRBV4-2|.|TRBJ2-3|TRBD1
TGTGCCAGCAGCCAAGATCGCGGGACAGGGGGTCCCACAGATACGCAGTATTTT
CASSQDRGTGGPTDTQYF
>TRBV20-1|many|TRBJ2-7|TRBD2
TGCAGTGCCAGGACTAGCGGTGCCTACGAGCAGTACTTC
CSARTSGAYEQYF
>TRBV7-9|.|TRBJ2-1|.
TGTGCCAGCAGCTTAATATCTAGTGTCCGGTCAAGCAAGCAGTTCTTC
CASSLISSVRSSKQFF
>TRBV7-6|few|TRBJ2-3|TRBD1
TGTGCCAGCAGACCCACAGGGGTCCACACAGATACGCAGTATTTT
CASRPTGVHTDTQYF
>TRBV12-3/TRBV12-4|many|TRBJ2-1|TRBD2
TGTGCCAGCAGCTTGACTAGCGGATACAATGAGCAGTTCTTC
CASSLTSGYNEQFF
>TRBV6-5|.|TRBJ2-7|TRBD1
TGTGCCAGCAGTTTCCGGGACAGGGGGACCGAGCAGTACTTC
CASSFRDRGTEQYF
>TRBV7-2|.|TRBJ2-5|TRBD2
TGTGCCAGCAGCTTAGCACTAGCGGGAGGCGGAGGGGAGACCCAGTACTTC
CASSLALAGGGGETQYF
>TRBV9|many|TRBJ1-5|TRBD1
TGTGCCAGCAGCACCCTGACAGGGCGCAATCAGCCCCAGCATTTT
CASSTLTGRNQPQHF